This T cell receptor (beta chain) is drawn from a study of blood T cell repertoires in COVID-19. Overall study context: In each case, the material was cDNA or gDNA derived from T cells, B-cell-depleted T cells, or PBMCs.

Original analysis: Estimates of nucleated cell counts were drawn from the amplification of reference gene primers. The protocol was immunoSEQ multiplex PCR, while the TCRdb copy is restricted to in-frame clones and leaves out a portion. V, J and clone size were drawn from that table, and D and trimming were deduced from the DNA. The data hold approximately 220,000 clones, with roughly 85% observed a single time. The study drew participants aged about 18 to 95 years from approximately 25 US areas. Donors were grouped by their self-reported clinical history. Trimming took 3 bases from V and 1 from J; bases not matched to a gene: 0. Looked up from germline, CDR1 is GTSNPN and CDR2 is SVGIG (reference sequence). The CDR3 consists of 14 residues. This clone was found once.

The origin of this receptor is a woman in her 50s who had been exposed to COVID-19. The sequenced material came from PBMCs or T cells enriched from blood (not recorded which). V is TRBV30 and J is TRBJ2-1; 10 bases align to TRBD1. The CDR3 loop reads CAWRDRGSYNEQFF. For the CDR3, the DNA is TGTGCCTGGAGGGACAGGGGGTCCTACAATGAGCAGTTCTTC.